This T cell receptor beta chain was obtained from a study of blood T cell repertoires in COVID-19. At the level of the study: Specimens from acute and convalescent COVID-19 originated in the United States, Italy and Spain. PBMCs, B-cell-depleted T cells, or T cells were the source of the cDNA or gDNA that made up the material.

As originally analysed: Estimated nucleated cell counts came from reference gene primer amplification. Method: immunoSEQ multiplex PCR; TCRdb's copy keeps in-frame clones and lacks some. The DNA gave D and trimming, while V, J and clone size come from that table. The table lists about 130,000 clones, roughly three quarters of them singletons. V was pared by 2 bases and J by 4 bases, with 17 bases between. Germline V gene data show CDR1 as SGHTA and CDR2 as FQGNSA. This CDR3 has 16 residues. The V and J genes are TRBV7-2 and TRBJ1-2; D uncertain. This sequence was found in a man aged 35 to 55 with active or convalescent COVID-19. Sequenced sample: peripheral blood. The CDR3 sequence: CASSLLGQSPSYGYTF. CDR3 nucleotides: TGTGCCAGCAGCTTACTGGGCCAGAGCCCATCCTATGGCTACACCTTC.